This T cell receptor beta chain was recovered during a study of early T cells in non-severe SARS-CoV-2 infection. TCRdb used MiXCR to reprocess the 5' RACE reads, holding one entry per CDR3 protein. Counted here are tens of thousands of distinct CDR3 sequences, less than 8.5% occurring once; the ten biggest clones make up about 4%. The CDR3 totals 16 residues. V trimming: 4 bases; J trimming: 1 base; junction bases outside the gene matches: 7. In germline, CDR1 is SEHNR, CDR2 FQNEAQ (reference sequence). The sequence derives from an adult who was a healthcare worker with PCR-confirmed SARS-CoV-2 infection or an uninfected control (not recorded which). The specimen was whole blood. The chain joins TRBV7-9 to TRBJ2-7; 10 positions agree with TRBD1. The CDR3, as DNA: TGTGCCAGCAGCTCGAGACAGGGGGCCGATTCCTACGAGCAGTACTTC. It encodes CASSSRQGADSYEQYF. Looking up the rest from reference TRBV7-9 and TRBJ2-7 gives the full variable domain: DTGVSQNPRHKITKRGQNVTFRCDPISEHNRLYWYRQTLGQGPEFLTYFQNEAQLEKSRLLSDRFSAERPKGSFSTLEIQRTEQGDSAMYLCASSSRQGADSYEQYFGPGTRLTVT.